These 28 T cell receptor beta chains were sequenced from one sample in a study of PD-L1 blockade in urothelial cancer. As to time point: peripheral blood 6 weeks after treatment start. The protocol was immunoSEQ multiplex PCR, while the TCRdb copy is restricted to in-frame clones and leaves out a portion. The sample holds some 120,000 clones, about 89% seen once. The source material was PBMCs, sampled around atezolizumab (anti-PD-L1) treatment. The receptors were gathered from a man in his 60s with urothelial cancer.

CDR3 in DNA: TGTGCCAGCAGGGCGACAGCGAACACTGAAGCTTTCTTT. Translated, it gives CASRATANTEAFF. The chain uses TRBV7-9 and TRBJ1-1, with D possibly TRBD1 on 5 matching bases. Germline assignment: CDR1 SEHNR and CDR2 FQNEAQ (reference sequence). This CDR3 has 13 amino acids. Trimming took off 6 bases at V and 1 base at J, with 9 bases between the two ends.

The chain employs TRBV19 and TRBJ1-5; 7 nucleotides agree with TRBD1. The CDR3 length is 17 residues. J was trimmed by 3 bases and V by 7 bases; bases with no gene match: 15. Germline CDR1 reads LNHDA; CDR2 reads SQIVND (reference sequence). CDR3 sequence reads: CASTRGLLAKFNQPQHF. The DNA for the CDR3 is TGTGCCAGTACTAGGGGGCTGTTAGCGAAATTCAATCAGCCCCAGCATTTT.

This chain uses TRBV7-9 with TRBJ1-3; weak D call: TRBD1 (6 bases). Trimming shortened V by 8 bases and J by 2 bases, and 10 bases separated the two germline ends. The length of the CDR3 is 13 residues. Germline V lookup: CDR1 SEHNR, CDR2 FQNEAQ (reference sequence). CDR3 DNA sequence: TGTGCCAGCCAAGGGGGAGCTGGAAACACCATATATTTT. Its translation is CASQGGAGNTIYF.

The genes are TRBV7-2 and TRBJ1-2; 11 bases are shared with TRBD1. The V and J ends lost 5 bases and 2 bases, in that order; junction bases with no gene match: 13. CDR3 size: 18 residues. Germline V CDR1 and CDR2: SGHTA, FQGNSA. The CDR3 region has the DNA TGTGCCAGCAGCGGGGGTTTTCCGGGACAGGGGGAAAACTATGGCTACACCTTC. Translating gives CASSGGFPGQGENYGYTF.

V and J are TRBV9 and TRBJ2-5; TRBD2 agrees at 15 bases. From germline, CDR1 is SGDLS and CDR2 YYNGEE. J lost 6 bases, V lost 3 bases, and 9 bases had no gene match. The CDR3 is made up of 17 amino acids. This CDR3 reads CASSAGLAGGGTKTQYF. CDR3 sequence (DNA): TGTGCCAGCAGCGCCGGACTAGCGGGGGGGGGTACGAAGACCCAGTACTTC.

This chain uses TRBV5-1 with TRBJ1-4; no firm D call. Germline V gene lookup returns CDR1 SGHRS and CDR2 YFSETQ. CDR3 size: 13 residues. Trimming shortened V by 0 bases and J by 6 bases, and 6 bases separated the two germline ends. The CDR3 reads CASSLGGDEKLFF. DNA of the CDR3: TGCGCCAGCAGCTTGGGGGGAGATGAAAAACTGTTTTTT.

The CDR3 loop reads CASSLHRGQIYEQYF. The CDR3 nucleotides read TGTGCCAGCAGTCTACACAGGGGGCAGATCTACGAGCAGTACTTC. The chain recombines TRBV11-1 with TRBJ2-7; the match to TRBD1 covers 9 bases. V lost 6 bases and J lost 3; bases outside the gene matches: 9. This CDR3 contains 15 residues. Per germline, CDR1 SGHAT and CDR2 FQDESV (reference sequence).

V and J are TRBV28 and TRBJ2-3, with no clear D. CDR1 and CDR2 from the germline V gene are MDHEN and SYDVKM. V lost 2 bases, J lost 1 base, and 7 bases lay in between. The CDR3 has 14 residues. In DNA form, the CDR3 reads TGTGCCAGCAGTTTAGGGCAAGGCACAGATACGCAGTATTTT. As protein: CASSLGQGTDTQYF.

This chain links TRBV4-2 with TRBJ2-3, with D possibly being TRBD2 (6 bases). The CDR3 covers 18 residues. Deletions cut 0 bases from V and 3 bases from J, with 19 bases between. Looked up from germline, CDR1 is LGHNA and CDR2 is YNFKEQ. This chain's CDR3 is CASSQDLDRAGTTDTQYF. The CDR3 DNA reads TGTGCCAGCAGCCAAGATCTGGATCGGGCGGGGACTACAGATACGCAGTATTTT.

This chain joins TRBV18 and TRBJ1-2; tentatively, D is TRBD1 (6 bases). Germline values: CDR1 KGHSH, CDR2 LQKENI. The CDR3 is 13 residues long. Trimming took 3 bases from V and 6 from J, leaving 11 bases between them. The DNA for the CDR3 is TGTGCCAGCTCACCGACGGCAGGGGATGGCTACACCTTC. It translates to CASSPTAGDGYTF. Variable domain in full (rest from reference TRBV18 and TRBJ1-2): NAGVMQNPRHLVRRRGQEARLRCSPMKGHSHVYWYRQLPEEGLKFMVYLQKENIIDESGMPKERFSAEFPKEGPSILRIQQVVRGDSAAYFCASSPTAGDGYTFGSGTRLTVV.

This chain connects TRBV4-3 to TRBJ1-6; the D gene is possibly TRBD1 (6 bases). The CDR3 sequence is 16 residues long. Germline V gene lookup returns CDR1 LGHNA and CDR2 YSLEER. V was trimmed by 2 bases and J by 7 bases, leaving 15 bases between them. The CDR3 spells CASSQSPGHDNSPLHF. Here the CDR3 DNA reads TGCGCCAGCAGCCAATCCCCGGGACACGACAATTCACCCCTCCACTTT.

J is TRBJ2-3 and V is TRBV7-8, with 12 bases aligning to TRBD2. Germline lookup yields CDR1 SGHVS and CDR2 FQNEAQ. The CDR3 has 16 amino acids. V shed 5 bases, J shed 0 bases, and the junction held 3 bases outside the gene matches. The CDR3 DNA sequence: TGTGCCAGCAGCCCGGGGACTAGCGGGAGCACAGATACGCAGTATTTT. Translation: CASSPGTSGSTDTQYF.

This clone has ten or more counts. The CDR3 sequence: CASRANRGRLTEAFF. In DNA form, the CDR3 reads TGTGCCAGCAGGGCAAACAGGGGGCGTTTGACTGAAGCTTTCTTT. This chain uses TRBV5-4 with TRBJ1-1, with 9 positions matching TRBD1. This CDR3 region has 15 residues. Losses at the gene ends were 5 bases for V and 5 bases for J; bases not matched to a gene: 10. Germline V lookup: CDR1 SGHNT, CDR2 YYREEE (reference sequence).

CDR3 DNA: TGTGCCAGCAGCCAGGGACTAGATTCACTCAGCTCCTACGAGCAGTACTTC. This encodes CASSQGLDSLSSYEQYF. J is TRBJ2-7 and V is TRBV11-1; 8 bases fit TRBD2. Trimming removed 5 bases from V and 0 bases from J; junction bases left unmatched: 12. This CDR3 has 17 residues. Germline CDR1 reads SGHAT; CDR2 reads FQDESV (reference sequence).

The V gene is TRBV7-3, the J gene TRBJ2-7; D may be TRBD2 (6 bases). Trimming cost V 5 bases and J 4 bases, with 12 bases left between them. This CDR3 spans 13 amino acids. The germline CDR1 and CDR2 sequences are SGHTA and FQGTGA. CDR3 sequence (DNA): TGTGCCAGCAGCATCGGGACTTCGTACGAGCAGTACTTC. Protein product: CASSIGTSYEQYF.

This sequence joins TRBV6-1 and TRBJ1-2; no clear D gene. V was clipped by 3 bases and J by 7 bases, with 9 bases between them. Germline CDR1 is MNHNS and CDR2 is SASEGT. There are 12 residues in the CDR3. CDR3 DNA: TGTGCCAGCAGTGACGGCTGGGCTGGCTACACCTTC. Residues: CASSDGWAGYTF.

The V gene is TRBV7-3, the J gene TRBJ2-1; 13 bases map to TRBD2. Trimming at V came to 6 bases and at J to 3 bases, leaving 17 bases not matched to a gene. CDR3 size: 20 residues. Germline V gives CDR1 SGHTA, CDR2 FQGTGA. CDR3 region: CASSPTRLAGGGGGYNEQFF. The DNA of the CDR3 is TGTGCCAGCAGTCCCACCCGACTAGCGGGGGGCGGGGGTGGCTACAATGAGCAGTTCTTC.

This chain joins TRBV5-1 and TRBJ2-3; D uncertain. CDR1 is SGHRS and CDR2 is YFSETQ in the germline V gene. This CDR3 comprises 16 residues. Trimming pared 0 bases from V and 0 bases from J, leaving 11 bases between. CDR3 coding DNA: TGCGCCAGCAGCTTGGTTCCTCAGGCTAGCACAGATACGCAGTATTTT. Amino acids: CASSLVPQASTDTQYF.

This chain links TRBV7-3 with TRBJ2-5; D is possibly TRBD2 (6 bases). V lost 5 bases and J 4 bases, leaving 20 bases between the germline ends. The CDR3 consists of 16 residues. Per germline, CDR1 SGHTA and CDR2 FQGTGA. The CDR3 nucleotides are TGTGCCAGCAGCCCGGGACTCAGCGGGCTTTCAGAGACCCAGTACTTC. It encodes CASSPGLSGLSETQYF.

On this clone itself: Other DNA variants within this sample encode the same CDR3. The chain combines TRBV4-3 with TRBJ2-7, with D perhaps TRBD2 (6 bases). Germline V CDR1 and CDR2: LGHNA, YSLEER. V dropped 0 bases and J dropped 1 base, with 10 bases sitting between them. This CDR3 is 15 amino acids long. DNA of the CDR3: TGCGCCAGCAGCCAAGAGGCGCGGGGTTCCTACGAGCAGTACTTC. It codes for CASSQEARGSYEQYF.

The table lists this clone with a count of one. The chain links TRBV5-6 to TRBJ2-5; 8 bases match TRBD2. Germline-derived CDR1 and CDR2 are SGHDT and YYEEEE. V trimming: 3 bases; J trimming: 5 bases; junction bases outside the gene matches: 9. CDR3 size: 15 residues. CDR3 in DNA: TGTGCCAGCAGCTCGGAGATCGGGGGGGCCGAGACCCAGTACTTC. Its protein product is CASSSEIGGAETQYF. The full variable domain, rest sourced from reference TRBV5-6 and TRBJ2-5, is DAGVTQSPTHLIKTRGQQVTLRCSPKSGHDTVSWYQQALGQGPQFIFQYYEEEERQRGNFPDRFSGHQFPNYSSELNVNALLLGDSALYLCASSSEIGGAETQYFGPGTRLLVL.

The CDR3 is CSVDDGGNTEAFF. The CDR3 DNA is TGCAGCGTTGACGACGGGGGGAACACTGAAGCTTTCTTT. The gene calls are TRBV29-1 and TRBJ1-1, with D possibly TRBD1 on 5 matching bases. The CDR3 length is 13 residues. V was shortened by 3 bases and J by 1 base, with 9 bases between the two germline ends. The germline gives CDR1 SQVTM, CDR2 ANQGSEA.

The gene calls are TRBV29-1 and TRBJ2-3; 7 positions match TRBD2. The junction had 7 bases not matched to a gene; V was cut back by 8 bases and J by 5 bases. Germline V gene data show CDR1 as SQVTM and CDR2 as ANQGSEA. The CDR3 length is 12 residues. The CDR3, as DNA: TGCAGCTCTGAACGCGGGGGAGATACGCAGTATTTT. Encoded protein: CSSERGGDTQYF.

The chain couples TRBV19 to TRBJ2-1, with D perhaps matching TRBD1 (5 bases). The CDR3 runs 14 residues. The germline V and J ends were trimmed by 2 bases and 2 bases, with 7 bases remaining between them. The germline V gene encodes CDR1 LNHDA and CDR2 SQIVND (reference sequence). DNA for the CDR3: TGTGCCAGTAGTATATCGACAGCCTACAATGAGCAGTTCTTC. It yields the protein CASSISTAYNEQFF.

The V and J genes are TRBV11-1 and TRBJ2-3; D ambiguous. This CDR3 region has 12 residues. Germline assignment: CDR1 SGHAT and CDR2 FQDESV (reference sequence). V gave up 2 bases and J gave up 3 bases, with 3 bases separating them. In nucleotides, the CDR3 is TGTGCCAGCAGCTTACAGACAGATACGCAGTATTTT. As protein: CASSLQTDTQYF.

The chain uses TRBV4-2 and TRBJ1-3, with D perhaps TRBD1 (5 bases). Germline V gene data show CDR1 as LGHNA and CDR2 as YNFKEQ. The CDR3 is 15 amino acids. V lost 0 bases to trimming and J lost 4 bases, with 10 bases between them. DNA of the CDR3: TGTGCCAGCAGCCAAGATCAAGGACAAGGAAACACCATATATTTT. Protein: CASSQDQGQGNTIYF.

This chain links TRBV7-9 with TRBJ2-1, with 12 bases fitting TRBD2. The CDR3 contains 16 residues. J lost 7 bases, V lost 5 bases, and 9 bases had no gene match. Germline CDR1 SEHNR, CDR2 FQNEAQ (reference sequence). CDR3 protein: CASSGVGTSGLNEQFF. The CDR3 DNA follows: TGTGCCAGCAGCGGAGTCGGGACTAGCGGGCTGAATGAGCAGTTCTTC.

This rearrangement joins TRBV5-1 to TRBJ2-1, with 11 nucleotides matching TRBD2. The CDR3 totals 16 residues. With 4 bases clipped from V and 4 bases from J, the junction kept 7 bases outside the gene matches. Germline CDR1 is SGHRS and CDR2 is YFSETQ. CDR3 bases: TGCGCCAGCAGCGCCTCTAGCGGGGGGCTTTACAATGAGCAGTTCTTC. It is translated as CASSASSGGLYNEQFF.